This TCR beta chain appears in the sequencing data of a study of blood T cell repertoires in COVID-19. Study summary: Acute-phase and convalescent COVID-19 samples originated in the United States, Italy and Spain.

In the authors' methods: Amplification of reference gene primers provided the estimated nucleated cell counts. Profiling relied on immunoSEQ multiplex PCR, and the TCRdb table lists in-frame clones only, not all of them. V and J calls and clone size come straight from that table; D and trimming were deduced from the DNA. The data hold about 300,000 clones, with approximately 81% observed a single time. The CDR3 contains 15 residues. Germline CDR1 and CDR2: SGDLS and YYNGEE. V lost 4 bases, J lost 2 bases, and 15 bases lay in between. The clonotype was recovered from a woman in her thirties who had been exposed to COVID-19. Sequences were obtained from PBMCs or T cells enriched from blood (not recorded which). The chain is built from TRBV9 and TRBJ1-1; D might be TRBD1 (6 bases). The CDR3 spells CASSPPGGLNTEAFF. CDR3 nucleotides: TGTGCCAGCAGCCCCCCGGGGGGCCTTAACACTGAAGCTTTCTTT.